The 5 T cell receptor beta chains listed next were all sequenced from one sample in a study of blood T cell repertoires in COVID-19. Some clones are missing from TCRdb's copy, which holds only in-frame ones; the method was immunoSEQ multiplex PCR. The sample has about 120,000 clones, 70% to 90% seen once. The sequencing input was peripheral blood. These receptors all stem from a man younger than 40 with acute or convalescent COVID-19.

As regards this clone: Other DNA sequences in this sample translate to the same CDR3. The genes are TRBV30 and TRBJ1-2; D possibly corresponds to TRBD1 (6 bases). The CDR3 has 14 residues. CDR1 is GTSNPN, CDR2 SVGIG, per germline (reference sequence). Trimming shortened V by 0 bases and J by 4 bases, and 12 bases separated the two germline ends. Written as DNA, the CDR3 is TGTGCCTGGAGTGTACGGGGGGGCGGCTATGGCTACACCTTC. Translating it yields CAWSVRGGGYGYTF.

This chain uses TRBV19 with TRBJ1-2; maybe TRBD1 (6 bases). The germline V gene has CDR1 LNHDA and CDR2 SQIVND (reference sequence). CDR3 length equals 15 residues. The V end was cut by 10 bases, the J end by 2 bases, with 20 bases between. CDR3 protein: CATTNYHRDNYGYTF. CDR3 DNA sequence: TGTGCCACGACAAACTACCACAGGGACAACTATGGCTACACCTTC. Variable domain in full (rest from reference TRBV19 and TRBJ1-2): DGGITQSPKYLFRKEGQNVTLSCEQNLNHDAMYWYRQDPGQGLRLIYYSQIVNDFQKGDIAEGYSVSREKKESFPLTVTSAQKNPTAFYLCATTNYHRDNYGYTFGSGTRLTVV.

V gene TRBV30 combines with J gene TRBJ1-1; D may be TRBD1 (6 bases). Germline V gene data show CDR1 as GTSNPN and CDR2 as SVGIG (reference sequence). Trimming took off 4 bases at V and 0 bases at J, with 15 bases between the two ends. There are 15 residues in the CDR3. The CDR3 DNA reads as TGTGCCTGGACTAAGATCGGACAGTTGAACACTGAAGCTTTCTTT. This encodes CAWTKIGQLNTEAFF.

This clone occurred once. V and J are TRBV5-1 and TRBJ1-4; no clear D gene. The ends were cut back, 0 bases at V and 4 bases at J, with 7 bases in the middle. The CDR3 totals 14 residues. Germline CDR1 SGHRS, CDR2 YFSETQ. The CDR3 nucleotides are TGCGCCAGCAGCTTGGGGGCGGGTAATGAAAAACTGTTTTTT. Amino acids: CASSLGAGNEKLFF.

The chain employs TRBV7-2 and TRBJ1-4; D is unclear. The germline V and J ends were trimmed by 5 bases and 0 bases, with 10 bases remaining between them. Germline assignment: CDR1 SGHTA and CDR2 FQGNSA. The CDR3 is made up of 15 amino acids. The DNA for the CDR3 is TGTGCCAGCAGCCCTTTAGTGGCAACTAATGAAAAACTGTTTTTT. The encoded protein is CASSPLVATNEKLFF.